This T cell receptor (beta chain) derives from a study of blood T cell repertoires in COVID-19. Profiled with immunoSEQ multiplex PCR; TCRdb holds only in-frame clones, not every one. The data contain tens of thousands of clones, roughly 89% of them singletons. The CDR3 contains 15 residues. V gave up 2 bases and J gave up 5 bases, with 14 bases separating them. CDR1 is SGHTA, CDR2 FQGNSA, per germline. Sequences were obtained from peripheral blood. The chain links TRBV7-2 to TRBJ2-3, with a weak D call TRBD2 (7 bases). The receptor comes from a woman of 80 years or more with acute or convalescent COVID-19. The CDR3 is CASSLRRGLRDTQYF. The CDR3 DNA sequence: TGTGCCAGCAGCTTACGGCGGGGGCTGCGAGATACGCAGTATTTT. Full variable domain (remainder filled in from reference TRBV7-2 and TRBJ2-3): GAGVSQSPSNKVTEKGKDVELRCDPISGHTALYWYRQSLGQGLEFLIYFQGNSAPDKSGLPSDRFSAERTGGSVSTLTIQRTQQEDSAVYLCASSLRRGLRDTQYFGPGTRLTVL.